Sequencing of this T cell receptor beta chain was carried out in a study of cytomegalovirus exposure and HLA in healthy donors. Study-wide findings and caveats: For presence/absence analyses, sequencing depth was assumed to be roughly uniform across donors.

This clone was detected only a few times. Its matching antigen is unknown. PCR used 60 Vbeta primers and 13 Jbeta primers. TCRdb's table, derived via immunoSEQ multiplex PCR, lists solely in-frame clones and lacks some. The sample has over 85,000 clones, 7.6% seen once. Looked up from germline, CDR1 is MNHEY and CDR2 is SMNVEV (reference sequence). Trimming stripped 3 bases from V and 4 bases from J, with 15 bases between. The CDR3 totals 15 residues. The chain uses TRBV27 and TRBJ1-1; TRBD1 is a possible D gene (6 bases). Sequences were obtained from PBMCs. This TCR came from a man between 45 and 60 years old in good health and CMV-seronegative. The CDR3: CASSFGGARITEAFF. The CDR3 nucleotides read TGTGCCAGCAGTTTTGGGGGGGCGCGAATCACTGAAGCTTTCTTT.